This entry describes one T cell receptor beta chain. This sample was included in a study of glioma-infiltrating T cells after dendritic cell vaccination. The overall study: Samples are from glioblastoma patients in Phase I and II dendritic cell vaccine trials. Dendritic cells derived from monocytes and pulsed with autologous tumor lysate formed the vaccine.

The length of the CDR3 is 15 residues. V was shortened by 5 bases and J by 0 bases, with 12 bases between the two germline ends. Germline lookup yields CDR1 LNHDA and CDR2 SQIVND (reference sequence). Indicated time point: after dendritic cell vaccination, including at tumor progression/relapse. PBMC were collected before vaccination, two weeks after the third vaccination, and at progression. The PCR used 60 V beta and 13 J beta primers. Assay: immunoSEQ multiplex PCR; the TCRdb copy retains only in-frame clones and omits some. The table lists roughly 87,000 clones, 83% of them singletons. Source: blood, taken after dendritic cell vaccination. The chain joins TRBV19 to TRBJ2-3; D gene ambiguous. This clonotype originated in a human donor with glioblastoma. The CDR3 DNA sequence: TGTGCCAGTAGTCCCCTGATACTTAGCACAGATACGCAGTATTTT. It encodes CASSPLILSTDTQYF.